One T cell receptor (beta chain) is described in this entry. This sample stems from a study of blood T cell repertoires in COVID-19. Original analysis: For nucleated cells, counts were estimated from reference gene primer amplification. Data came from immunoSEQ multiplex PCR; TCRdb stores just in-frame clones and leaves some out. V, J and clone size were drawn from that table, and D and trimming were deduced from the DNA. The sample lists 150,000 to 200,000 clones, over 75% occurring once. From germline, CDR1 is MNHNS and CDR2 SASEGT. The CDR3 totals 13 residues. V was trimmed by 2 bases and J by 5 bases, leaving 7 bases between them. The participants were between roughly 18 and 90 years old and came from 24 US areas. Participant-given clinical history determined each cohort assignment.

Material for sequencing was PBMCs or T cells enriched from blood (not recorded which). This TCR was sampled from a man in his forties who had recovered from COVID-19. The rearrangement uses TRBV6-1 and TRBJ1-5; D is uncertain. Here the CDR3 DNA reads TGTGCCAGCAGTGAAAACGGGGATCAGCCCCAGCATTTT. Translating it yields CASSENGDQPQHF.